One TCR beta chain is described in this entry. The germline gives CDR1 MNHEY, CDR2 SVGAGI. The CDR3 runs to 15 residues. V trimming: 4 bases; J trimming: 7 bases; junction bases outside the gene matches: 8. This record belongs to a study of blood T cell repertoires in COVID-19. Study details: Spain, Italy and the United States supplied samples that represented acute and convalescent COVID-19. PBMCs, B-cell-depleted T cells, or T cells provided the cDNA or gDNA that made up the material.

In the source study's methods: Reference gene primers were amplified, and this amplification served to estimate nucleated cell counts. Measured with immunoSEQ multiplex PCR; TCRdb has only the in-frame clones, and not every one. V and J calls and clone size are copied from that table; D and trimming were computed from the DNA. The sample lists some 210,000 clones, 84% occurring once. V is TRBV6-5 and J is TRBJ2-2, with 8 bases matching TRBD1. This sequence was found in a human donor in a cohort sampled during active COVID-19. Specimen: peripheral blood. CDR3 in amino acids: CASSLTTGAVGELFF. In DNA form, the CDR3 reads TGTGCCAGCAGTTTAACGACAGGGGCGGTCGGGGAGCTGTTTTTT.